These T cell receptor beta chains were read from a single sample in a study of OX40 agonist ivuxolimab in advanced cancers. Generated by immunoSEQ multiplex PCR, the TCRdb table keeps only in-frame clones and is missing some. The data contain 70,000 to 100,000 clones, about 89% of them singletons. The sample in question was CD4+ or CD8+ T cells sorted from blood, obtained in a trial of the OX40 agonist ivuxolimab. These receptor sequences come from an adult with an advanced solid tumor such as melanoma, head and neck, liver or kidney cancer. The CDR3 runs from the conserved cysteine through the conserved F or W. The listing skips clone size in some rows; elsewhere it reads once, few, many or a size class.

abundance,v_gene,CDR3aa
.,TRBV7-6,CASSARAGSVGELFF
.,TRBV7-2,CASSPSSLGETQYF
.,TRBV27,CASRGQGKLSTDTQYF
.,TRBV19,CASSDQGLESGYEQYF
.,TRBV29-1,CSVDNGPTRRGNTQYF
.,TRBV6-6,CASSYGGSANYGYTF
once,TRBV11-3,CASSSPGGRLGTEAFF
once,TRBV10-3,CAISVRDSTYEQYF
.,TRBV5-8,CASSFGGSNQPQHF
.,TRBV27,CASSGKGNEKLFF
.,TRBV23-1,CASSQSGGPRRKNIQYF
.,TRBV7-2,CASSRGTTNTGELFF
.,TRBV5-8,CASSSGLAANTGELFF
.,TRBV4-1,CASNRQGISYNEQFF
.,TRBV5-1,CASSPRDSSYEQYF
.,TRBV6-1,CASSEHRDYGYTF
.,TRBV7-9,CASSFGLAGSTDTQYF
.,TRBV29-1,CSAKPGLAGETQYF
.,TRBV27,CASSLRRPPNTQYF
.,TRBV2,CASSYRGNQPQHF
.,TRBV4-1,CASSQDMTASYNEQFF
.,TRBV2,CASSETGRSYGYTF
.,TRBV9,CASSRAGELSDTQYF
.,TRBV5-7,CASSLRGGQRTDTQYF
.,TRBV28,CASSEPQVSIGYTF
.,TRBV2,CASTGLAGVGETQYF